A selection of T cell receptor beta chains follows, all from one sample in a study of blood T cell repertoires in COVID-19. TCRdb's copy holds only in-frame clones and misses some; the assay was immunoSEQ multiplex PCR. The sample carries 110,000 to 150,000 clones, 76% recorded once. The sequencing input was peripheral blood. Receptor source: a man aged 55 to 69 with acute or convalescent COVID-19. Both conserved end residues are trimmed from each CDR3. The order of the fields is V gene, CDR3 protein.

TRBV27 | ASSLGGAGSYEQY
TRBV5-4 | ASSFQRERGGTQY
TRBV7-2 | ASSPRWAGGQF
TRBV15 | ATSREAGASEQY
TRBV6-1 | ASSELAGVPYIQY
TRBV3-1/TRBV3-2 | ASTRTGGMPGNTIY
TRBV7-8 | ASSLVENQPQH
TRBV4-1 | ASSYGLAYTDTQY
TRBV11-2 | ASSLAGRSYEQY
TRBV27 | ASSFGAGPAEKLF
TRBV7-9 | ASSSQTSGSTDTQY
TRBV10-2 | ASSEQPAGITDEQY
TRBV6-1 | ASSELREGKEILF
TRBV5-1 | ASSLEGGRGTEAF
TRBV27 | ASSLAGGGSYNEQF
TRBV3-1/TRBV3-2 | ASSQRPGGLSNQPQH
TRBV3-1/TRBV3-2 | ASSQDTLAGVPTGELF
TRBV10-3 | AISESTGRGNYEQY
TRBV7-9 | ASSKTGGLYYEQY
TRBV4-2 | ASSQGATEVNQPQH
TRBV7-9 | ASSPPQGLGNYGYT
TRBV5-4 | ASSDRGGSPLH